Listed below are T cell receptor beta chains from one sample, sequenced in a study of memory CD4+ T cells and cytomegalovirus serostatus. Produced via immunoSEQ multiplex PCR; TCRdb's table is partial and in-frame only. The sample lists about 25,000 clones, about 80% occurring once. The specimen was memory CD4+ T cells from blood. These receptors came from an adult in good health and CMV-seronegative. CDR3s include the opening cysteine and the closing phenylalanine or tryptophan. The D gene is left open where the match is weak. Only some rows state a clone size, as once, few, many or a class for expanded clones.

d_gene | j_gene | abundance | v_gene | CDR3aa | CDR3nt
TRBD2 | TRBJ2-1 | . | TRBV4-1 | CASSQGPATGGYNEQFF | TGCGCCAGCAGCCAAGGCCCCGCAACGGGAGGCTACAATGAGCAGTTCTTC
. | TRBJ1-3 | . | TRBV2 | CASTGAYSGNTIYF | TGTGCCAGCACCGGGGCATACTCTGGAAACACCATATATTTT
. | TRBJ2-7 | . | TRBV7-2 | CASSSSDERYEQYF | TGTGCCAGCAGCTCCTCGGACGAACGATACGAGCAGTACTTC
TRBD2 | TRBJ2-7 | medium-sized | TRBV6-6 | CASSRGLAGDSYEQYF | TGTGCCAGCAGTCGGGGACTAGCGGGAGATAGCTACGAGCAGTACTTC
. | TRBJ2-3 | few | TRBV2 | CASSTHEMDTQYF | TGTGCCAGCAGTACCCACGAAATGGATACGCAGTATTTT
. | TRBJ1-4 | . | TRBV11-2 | CASSLMEGNEKLFF | TGTGCCAGCAGCTTAATGGAGGGAAATGAAAAACTGTTTTTT
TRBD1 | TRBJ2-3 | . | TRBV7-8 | CASSPRQGGTDTQYF | TGTGCCAGCAGCCCCCGACAGGGCGGCACAGATACGCAGTATTTT
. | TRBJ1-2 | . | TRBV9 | CASSVAPPTGYANYGYTF | TGTGCCAGCAGCGTGGCCCCACCAACAGGGTATGCTAACTATGGCTACACCTTC
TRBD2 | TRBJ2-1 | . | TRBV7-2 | CASSLDSSGYNEQFF | TGTGCCAGCAGCTTAGACTCTAGCGGATACAATGAGCAGTTCTTC
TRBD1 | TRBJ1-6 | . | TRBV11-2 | CASSSRQGGSSYNSPLHF | TGTGCCAGCAGCTCACGACAGGGGGGAAGCTCCTATAATTCACCCCTCCACTTT
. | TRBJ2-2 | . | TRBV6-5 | CASSYSGLHGELFF | TGTGCCAGCAGTTACTCGGGCCTTCACGGGGAGCTGTTTTTT